The 21 T cell receptor beta chains listed next were all sequenced from one sample in a study of blood T cells in healthy people across ages (dated by TCRdb to the mid-2010s). The library was produced with 5' RACE. The run used an Illumina HiSeq 2500. The second PCR ran for about 6 to 12 cycles and used a J-beta primer mix along with a sample-barcoded 5' primer. TCRdb cleaned the public reads at Q25 with fastp, built clones with MiXCR and kept in-frame beta chains. Under each unique CDR3 protein, matching rows form one entry showing the most common genes and DNA. Within this sample are hundreds of thousands of distinct CDR3 sequences, with roughly 44% of them counted one time only. 15% to 25% of the sample goes to the ten largest clones. Sequences were obtained from blood. The source of these receptors is a man between 60 and 75 years old in good health.

A few counts support this clonotype. The CDR3 region is CTSSEAGDYGYTF. Here the CDR3 DNA reads TGCACCAGCAGTGAGGCAGGGGACTATGGCTACACCTTC. The chain carries TRBV1 and TRBJ1-2; whether TRBD1, the table's D call, matches the DNA was not checked. TRBV1 is recorded as a pseudogene. The length of the CDR3 is 13 residues.

Regarding this clonotype: One junction end disagrees with the germline gene, perhaps due to a read error. This chain joins TRBV7-9 and TRBJ2-7; D call uncertain. Per germline, CDR1 SEHNR and CDR2 FQNEAQ (reference sequence). The CDR3 covers 13 residues. The CDR3 here is CASTGRNSHEKYF. The DNA for the CDR3 is TGTGCCAGCACTGGAAGGAATTCCCACGAGAAGTACTTC.

This clonotype has more than one count but fewer than ten. The gene calls are TRBV12-3 or TRBV12-4 and TRBJ2-7; 9 bases line up with TRBD2. There are 16 residues in the CDR3. Losses at the gene ends were 5 bases for V and 0 bases for J; bases not matched to a gene: 8. This CDR3 reads CASSLNPSGVSYEQYF. The CDR3 DNA follows: TGTGCCAGCAGTCTCAACCCTAGCGGGGTCTCCTACGAGCAGTACTTC.

V usage is TRBV6-2 or TRBV6-3 and J usage is TRBJ2-1, with D perhaps matching TRBD1 (5 bases). CDR3 size: 12 residues. The V end was cut by 6 bases, the J end by 10 bases, with 13 bases between. From germline, CDR1 is MNHEY and CDR2 SVGEGT. The DNA for the CDR3 is TGTGCCAGCAGGCCAGGGCCTGGCGAGCAGTTCTTC. Translation gives CASRPGPGEQFF.

This clonotype was seen a single time. The chain employs TRBV6-5 and TRBJ2-2; possible D gene TRBD1, 6 bases. The germline V gene has CDR1 MNHEY and CDR2 SVGAGI. CDR3 length equals 16 residues. V gave up 5 bases and J gave up 0 bases, with 13 bases separating them. The CDR3 nucleotides read TGTGCCAGCAGTAACCTTAGGGGGTCGAACACCGGGGAGCTGTTTTTT. It yields the protein CASSNLRGSNTGELFF.

CDR3 bases: TGTGCCAGCAGTTACACTAGCGGGGGGGCATCGGGGGAGACCCAGTACTTC. Its protein is CASSYTSGGASGETQYF. V is TRBV6-5 and J is TRBJ2-5; 13 bases align to TRBD2. With 2 bases clipped from V and 5 bases from J, the junction kept 8 bases outside the gene matches. The germline V gene encodes CDR1 MNHEY and CDR2 SVGAGI. CDR3 length: 17 residues.

Ten or more counts support this clonotype. This chain joins TRBV29-1 and TRBJ2-5; 7 bases are a match to TRBD2. The CDR3 runs to 13 residues. The trim removed 3 bases at V and 4 bases at J, leaving 5 bases unmatched. Germline V gives CDR1 SQVTM, CDR2 ANQGSEA. CDR3 residues: CSVEVPGGETQYF. The CDR3 coding sequence is TGCAGCGTTGAGGTACCGGGAGGAGAGACCCAGTACTTC.

The chain is built from TRBV20-1 and TRBJ1-1; D gene ambiguous. Germline V CDR1 and CDR2: DFQATT, SNEGSKA (reference sequence). V was shortened by 5 bases and J by 8 bases, with 9 bases between the two germline ends. The CDR3 runs to 10 residues. In DNA, the CDR3 is TGCAGTGCTGGATCCACGGAAGCTTTCTTT. Translated, it gives CSAGSTEAFF.

CDR3: CASSLGDREVGKLFF. The CDR3, as DNA: TGCGCCAGCAGCTTGGGAGACAGGGAGGTTGGAAAACTGTTTTTT. The genes are TRBV5-1 and TRBJ1-4; 7 bases align to TRBD1. Unmatched junction bases numbered 9, after V lost 0 bases and J lost 10 bases. Germline CDR1 SGHRS, CDR2 YFSETQ. The CDR3 length is 15 residues. Based on the CDR3 plus reference TRBV5-1 and TRBJ1-4, the full variable domain is KAGVTQTPRYLIKTRGQQVTLSCSPISGHRSVSWYQQTPGQGLQFLFEYFSETQRNKGNFPGRFSGRQFSNSRSEMNVSTLELGDSALYLCASSLGDREVGKLFFGSGTQLSVL.

In its sample, this clonotype was seen a few times. The chain is built from TRBV6-2 or TRBV6-3 and TRBJ1-4, with 10 bases aligning to TRBD1. V lost 6 bases to trimming and J lost 0 bases; unmatched junction nucleotides: 7. This CDR3 has 17 amino acids. CDR1 and CDR2 (germline): MNHEY, SVGEGT. CDR3 loop: CASRGDRGSSTNEKLFF. The CDR3 DNA reads TGTGCCAGCAGAGGGGACAGGGGATCGTCAACTAATGAAAAACTGTTTTTT.

The chain recombines TRBV7-2 with TRBJ2-5, with a tentative D call TRBD2 (7 bases). This CDR3 is 11 amino acids long. V was shortened by 7 bases and J by 10 bases, with 13 bases between the two germline ends. Per the germline V gene, CDR1 is SGHTA and CDR2 is FQGNSA. In DNA, the CDR3 is TGTGCCAGCAACGAGGGGGGGGTCCAGTACTTC. Translating gives CASNEGGVQYF.

This clonotype has at least ten counts. The rearrangement joins TRBV10-3 to TRBJ2-7, with TRBD2 identical over 9 bases. CDR1 and CDR2 from the germline V gene are ENHRY and SYGVKD. CDR3 length equals 15 residues. The V segment lost 3 bases and the J segment 3 bases; nucleotides outside the gene matches: 6. This chain's CDR3 is CAISDPGLANYEQYF. The CDR3 DNA follows: TGTGCCATCAGTGACCCGGGACTAGCAAACTACGAGCAGTACTTC.

The chain has TRBV30 and TRBJ2-5; D not certain. Germline V gives CDR1 GTSNPN, CDR2 SVGIG (reference sequence). V was trimmed by 1 base and J by 5 bases, leaving 11 bases between them. The CDR3 covers 13 residues. Here the CDR3 DNA reads TGTGCCTGGAGTGATGGCGAGGTTGAGACCCAGTACTTC. Translating it yields CAWSDGEVETQYF.

This chain uses TRBV11-2 with TRBJ2-2; weak D call: TRBD2 (6 bases). Germline-derived CDR1 and CDR2 are SGHAT and FQNNGV. Trimming pared 1 base from V and 5 bases from J, leaving 11 bases between. This CDR3 is 15 amino acids long. The CDR3 loop reads CASSLASGRTGELFF. CDR3 coding DNA: TGTGCCAGCAGCTTAGCCTCAGGGAGGACCGGGGAGCTGTTTTTT.

The chain employs TRBV5-6 and TRBJ1-2, with a possible D match to TRBD1 (5 bases). The V gene's germline CDR1 is SGHDT and CDR2 YYEEEE. Trimming left V 5 bases short and J 7 bases short, with 21 bases between. The CDR3 is 15 amino acids. The CDR3 coding sequence is TGTGCCAGCAGTCCGGACAAATCTGGCATCCGTGGCTACACCTTC. Translation gives CASSPDKSGIRGYTF.

This sequence joins TRBV4-3 and TRBJ2-3; TRBD1 might be the D (5 bases). The CDR3 has 17 residues. V was shortened by 0 bases and J by 3 bases, with 16 bases between the two germline ends. Per germline, CDR1 LGHNA and CDR2 YSLEER. CDR3 amino acids: CASSQDAREGWTDTQYF. The CDR3 nucleotides read TGCGCCAGCAGCCAAGATGCCAGGGAAGGTTGGACAGATACGCAGTATTTT.

This clonotype has just a few counts. DNA for the CDR3: TGCAGTGCTCTACTAGCGGGGGGATTTAGCACAGATACGCAGTATTTT. Protein: CSALLAGGFSTDTQYF. The chain couples TRBV20-1 to TRBJ2-3, with TRBD2 matching 12 bases. The CDR3 runs to 16 residues. J gave up 0 bases and V 5 bases, and 6 bases lay outside the gene matches. Germline V CDR1 and CDR2: DFQATT, SNEGSKA (reference sequence).

Comments on this clonotype: Since a much larger clone is just one base distant, this may be a read error. The chain is built from TRBV6-2 or TRBV6-3 and TRBJ2-5; D might be TRBD1 or TRBD2, each matching 5 bases. V shed 8 bases and J shed 11 bases, with 24 bases lying between them. CDR3 length: 14 residues. The germline gives CDR1 MNHEY, CDR2 SVGEGT. CDR3 region: CASVGVRWGSEQYF. As DNA, the CDR3 is TGTGCCAGCGTAGGGGTCAGGTGGGGGAGTGAGCAGTACTTC.

The J gene is TRBJ2-2, the V gene TRBV7-9, with D perhaps being TRBD1 or TRBD2 (5 bases each). The CDR3 extends over 15 amino acids. CDR1 is SEHNR and CDR2 is FQNEAQ in the germline V gene (reference sequence). Between the trimmed V and J ends, which lost 4 bases and 5 bases, there was a span of 14 bases. The CDR3 reads CASSWAGGRTGELFF. The CDR3 nucleotides read TGTGCCAGCAGCTGGGCTGGGGGTAGGACCGGGGAGCTGTTTTTT.

This clonotype was detected only a few times. The V call is TRBV7-8, the J call TRBJ2-7; no definite D call. With 3 bases removed from V and 3 bases from J, the gap between germline ends came to 12 bases. CDR3 length: 14 residues. CDR1 is SGHVS, CDR2 FQNEAQ, per germline. The CDR3 reads CASSLRTPGYEQYF. In DNA form, the CDR3 reads TGTGCCAGCAGCTTGCGGACCCCTGGCTACGAGCAGTACTTC. Looking up the rest from reference TRBV7-8 and TRBJ2-7 gives the full variable domain: GAGVSQSPRYKVAKRGQDVALRCDPISGHVSLFWYQQALGQGPEFLTYFQNEAQLDKSGLPSDRFFAERPEGSVSTLKIQRTQQEDSAVYLCASSLRTPGYEQYFGPGTRLTVT.

In its sample, this clonotype was seen a few times. The chain uses TRBV7-9 and TRBJ2-7; no clear D. The CDR3 is 16 amino acids. V gave up 1 base and J gave up 4 bases, with 17 bases separating them. Germline CDR1 SEHNR, CDR2 FQNEAQ (reference sequence). As DNA, the CDR3 is TGTGCCAGCAGCTTAGTAACGGCAGGCGGTGGGTACGAGCAGTACTTC. It is translated as CASSLVTAGGGYEQYF.